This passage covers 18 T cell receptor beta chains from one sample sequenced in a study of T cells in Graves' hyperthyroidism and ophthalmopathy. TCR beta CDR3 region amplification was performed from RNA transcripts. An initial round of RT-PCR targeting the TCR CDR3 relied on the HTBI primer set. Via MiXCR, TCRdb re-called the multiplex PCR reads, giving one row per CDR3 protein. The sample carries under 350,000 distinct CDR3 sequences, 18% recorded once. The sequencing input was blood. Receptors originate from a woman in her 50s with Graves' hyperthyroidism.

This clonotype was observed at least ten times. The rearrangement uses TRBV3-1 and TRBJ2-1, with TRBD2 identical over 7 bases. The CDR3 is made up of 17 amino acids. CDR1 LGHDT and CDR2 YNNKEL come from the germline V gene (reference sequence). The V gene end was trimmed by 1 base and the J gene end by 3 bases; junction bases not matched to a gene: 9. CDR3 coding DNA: TGTGCCAGCAGCCAAGGGAACGTACGCGGGAGCTACAATGAGCAGTTCTTC. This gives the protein CASSQGNVRGSYNEQFF.

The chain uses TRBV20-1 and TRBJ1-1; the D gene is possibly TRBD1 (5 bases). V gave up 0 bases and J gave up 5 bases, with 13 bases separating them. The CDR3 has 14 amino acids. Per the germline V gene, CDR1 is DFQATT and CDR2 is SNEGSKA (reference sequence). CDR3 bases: TGCAGTGCTAGAGATCCCCAGGGAGGTACTGAAGCTTTCTTT. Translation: CSARDPQGGTEAFF.

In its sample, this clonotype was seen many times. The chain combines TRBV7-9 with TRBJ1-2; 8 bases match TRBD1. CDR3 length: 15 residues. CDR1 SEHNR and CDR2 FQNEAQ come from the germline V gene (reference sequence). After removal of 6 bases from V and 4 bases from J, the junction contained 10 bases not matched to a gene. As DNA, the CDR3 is TGTGCCAGCAGTTTGGGACAGGCCTACTCCTATGGCTACACCTTC. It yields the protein CASSLGQAYSYGYTF.

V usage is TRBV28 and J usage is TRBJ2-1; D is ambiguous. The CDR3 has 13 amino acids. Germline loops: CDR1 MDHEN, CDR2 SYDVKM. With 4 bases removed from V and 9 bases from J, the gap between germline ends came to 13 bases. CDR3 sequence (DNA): TGTGCCAGCAGTTCCTCTCTTCGAGGTGAGCAGTTCTTC. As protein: CASSSSLRGEQFF.

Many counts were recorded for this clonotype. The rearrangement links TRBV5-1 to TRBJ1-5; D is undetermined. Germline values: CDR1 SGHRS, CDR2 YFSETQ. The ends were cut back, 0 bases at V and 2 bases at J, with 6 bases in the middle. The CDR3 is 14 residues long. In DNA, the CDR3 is TGCGCCAGCAGCTTGGGCTCTGGCAATCAGCCCCAGCATTTT. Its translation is CASSLGSGNQPQHF.

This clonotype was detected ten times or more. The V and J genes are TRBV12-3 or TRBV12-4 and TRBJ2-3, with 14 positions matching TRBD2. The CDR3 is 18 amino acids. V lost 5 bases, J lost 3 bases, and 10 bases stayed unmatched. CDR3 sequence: CASSPEMTSGGATDTQYF. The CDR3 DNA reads TGTGCCAGCAGTCCAGAGATGACTAGCGGGGGGGCTACAGATACGCAGTATTTT.

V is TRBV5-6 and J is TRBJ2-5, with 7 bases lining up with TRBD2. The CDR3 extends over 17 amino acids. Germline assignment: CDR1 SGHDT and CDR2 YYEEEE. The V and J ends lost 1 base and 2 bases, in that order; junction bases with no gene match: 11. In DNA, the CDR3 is TGTGCCAGCAGCTTGATCCCAGCGGGGCGAAGACAAGAGACCCAGTACTTC. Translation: CASSLIPAGRRQETQYF.

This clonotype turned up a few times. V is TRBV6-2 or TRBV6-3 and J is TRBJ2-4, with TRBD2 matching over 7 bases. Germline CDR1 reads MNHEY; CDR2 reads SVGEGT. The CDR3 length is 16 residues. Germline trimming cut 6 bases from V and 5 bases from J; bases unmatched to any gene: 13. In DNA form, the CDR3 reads TGTGCCAGCAGCCTGTGGGGGGGAGGGGATGAAAACATTCAGTACTTC. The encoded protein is CASSLWGGGDENIQYF.

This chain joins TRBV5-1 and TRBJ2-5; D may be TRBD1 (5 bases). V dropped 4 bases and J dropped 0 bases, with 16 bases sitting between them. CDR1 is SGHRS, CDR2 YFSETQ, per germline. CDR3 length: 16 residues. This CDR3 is CASSEDTLGYQETQYF. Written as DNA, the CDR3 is TGCGCCAGCAGCGAGGACACACTTGGGTACCAAGAGACCCAGTACTTC. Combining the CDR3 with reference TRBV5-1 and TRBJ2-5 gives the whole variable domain KAGVTQTPRYLIKTRGQQVTLSCSPISGHRSVSWYQQTPGQGLQFLFEYFSETQRNKGNFPGRFSGRQFSNSRSEMNVSTLELGDSALYLCASSEDTLGYQETQYFGPGTRLLVL.

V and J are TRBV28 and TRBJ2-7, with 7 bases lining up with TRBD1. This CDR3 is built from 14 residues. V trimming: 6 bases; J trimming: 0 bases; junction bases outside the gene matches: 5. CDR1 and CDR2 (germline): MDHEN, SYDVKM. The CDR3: CASSTRQGSYEQYF. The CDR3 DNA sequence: TGTGCCAGCAGCACCAGACAGGGCTCCTACGAGCAGTACTTC.

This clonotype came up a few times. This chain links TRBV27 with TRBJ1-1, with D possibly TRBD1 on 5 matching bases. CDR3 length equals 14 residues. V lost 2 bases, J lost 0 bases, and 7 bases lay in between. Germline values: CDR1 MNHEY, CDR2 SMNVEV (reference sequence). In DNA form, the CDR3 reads TGTGCCAGCAGTTTAGGGGACCTGAACACTGAAGCTTTCTTT. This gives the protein CASSLGDLNTEAFF.

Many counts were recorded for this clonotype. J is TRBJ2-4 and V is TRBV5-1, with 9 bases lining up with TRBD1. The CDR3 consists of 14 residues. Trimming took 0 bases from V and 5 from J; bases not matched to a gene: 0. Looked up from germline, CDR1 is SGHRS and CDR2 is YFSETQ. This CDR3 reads CASSLGDRENIQYF. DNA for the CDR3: TGCGCCAGCAGCTTGGGGGACAGGGAAAACATTCAGTACTTC.

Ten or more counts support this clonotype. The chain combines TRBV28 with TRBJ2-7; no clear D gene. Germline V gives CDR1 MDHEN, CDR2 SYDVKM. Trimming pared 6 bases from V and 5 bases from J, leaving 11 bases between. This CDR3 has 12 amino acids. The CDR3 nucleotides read TGTGCCAGCAGCTTGCCCGGAAACGAGCAGTACTTC. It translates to CASSLPGNEQYF.

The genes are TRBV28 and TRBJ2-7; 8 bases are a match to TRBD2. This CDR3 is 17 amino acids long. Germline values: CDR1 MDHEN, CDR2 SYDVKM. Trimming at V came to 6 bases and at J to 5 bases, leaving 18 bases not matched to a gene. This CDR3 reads CASRPAGDSMISHEQYF. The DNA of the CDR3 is TGTGCCAGCAGACCAGCGGGAGATTCTATGATTAGCCACGAGCAGTACTTC.

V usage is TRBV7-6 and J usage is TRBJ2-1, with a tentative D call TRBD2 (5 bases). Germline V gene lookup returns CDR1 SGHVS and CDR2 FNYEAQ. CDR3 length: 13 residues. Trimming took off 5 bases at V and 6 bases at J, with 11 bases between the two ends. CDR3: CASSLGEANEQFF. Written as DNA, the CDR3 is TGTGCCAGCAGCCTGGGAGAGGCCAATGAGCAGTTCTTC.

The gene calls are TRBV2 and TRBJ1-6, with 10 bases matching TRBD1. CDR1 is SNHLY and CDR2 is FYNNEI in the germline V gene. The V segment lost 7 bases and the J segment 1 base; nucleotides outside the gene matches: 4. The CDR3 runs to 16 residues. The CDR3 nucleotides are TGTGCCAGCATCCGGACAGGGGGGTCCTATAATTCACCCCTCCACTTT. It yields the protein CASIRTGGSYNSPLHF.

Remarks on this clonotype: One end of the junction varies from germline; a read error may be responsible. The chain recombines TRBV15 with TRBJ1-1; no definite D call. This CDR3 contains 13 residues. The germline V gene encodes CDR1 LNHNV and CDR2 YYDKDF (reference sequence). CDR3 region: CATRRDFGTEAFF. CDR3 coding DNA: TGTGCCACCCGCAGAGATTTTGGCACTGAAGCTTTCTTT.

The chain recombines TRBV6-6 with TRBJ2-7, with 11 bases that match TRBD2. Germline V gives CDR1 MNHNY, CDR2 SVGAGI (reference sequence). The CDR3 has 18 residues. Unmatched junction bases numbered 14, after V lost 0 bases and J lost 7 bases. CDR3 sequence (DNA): TGTGCCAGCAGTTACTCGTCGGGGCTAGCGGGAGGTCTGGAAGAGCAGTACTTC. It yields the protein CASSYSSGLAGGLEEQYF.